This paragraph reports one T cell receptor (beta chain). Its antigen is currently unknown. This specimen belongs to a study of shared clonotypes between healthy human individuals. Regarding the study as a whole: Measured sharing among donors was expected to vary with sequencing depth.

This table comes from immunoSEQ multiplex PCR, and its TCRdb copy is limited to in-frame clones, with some not included. Of about 1.4 million clones detected, roughly 96% appear once; the ten largest clones hold over 1%. This CDR3 has 17 amino acids. Germline loops: CDR1 SGHAT, CDR2 FQNNGV. With V trimmed by 4 bases and J by 1 base, 6 bases remained unmatched. Sequenced sample: naive CD4+ T cells sorted from blood. Subset here: CD45RA+ positively selected. V gene TRBV11-2 combines with J gene TRBJ2-1, with 11 positions matching TRBD2. This receptor was taken from a young man in good health. The CDR3 DNA reads as TGTGCCAGCAGCTCAACAGGGACTAGCGGTTCCTACAATGAGCAGTTCTTC. This codes for CASSSTGTSGSYNEQFF.